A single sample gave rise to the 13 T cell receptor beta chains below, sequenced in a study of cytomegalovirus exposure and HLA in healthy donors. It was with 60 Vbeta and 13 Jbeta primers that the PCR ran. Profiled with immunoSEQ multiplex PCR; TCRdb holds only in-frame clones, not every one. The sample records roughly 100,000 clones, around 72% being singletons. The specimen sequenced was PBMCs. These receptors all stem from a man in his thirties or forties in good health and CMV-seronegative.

The CDR3: CASSSPSGGYTGELFF. As DNA, the CDR3 is TGTGCCAGCAGCTCCCCTAGCGGGGGATACACCGGGGAGCTGTTTTTT. V and J are TRBV5-4 and TRBJ2-2; 10 positions agree with TRBD2. Unmatched junction bases numbered 5, after V lost 3 bases and J lost 3 bases. The CDR3 covers 16 residues. CDR1 SGHNT and CDR2 YYREEE come from the germline V gene (reference sequence).

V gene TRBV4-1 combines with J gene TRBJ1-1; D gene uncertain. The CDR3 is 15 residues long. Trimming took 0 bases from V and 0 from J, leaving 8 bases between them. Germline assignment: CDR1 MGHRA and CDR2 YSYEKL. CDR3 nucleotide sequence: TGCGCCAGCAGCCAAGAACCGGGGATGAACACTGAAGCTTTCTTT. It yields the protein CASSQEPGMNTEAFF.

Here the CDR3 DNA reads TGTGCCAGCAGTTTCTGGGGAGATAACTATGGCTACACCTTC. Its translation is CASSFWGDNYGYTF. V usage is TRBV27 and J usage is TRBJ1-2; D unresolved. V lost 3 bases and J lost 1, with 9 bases in between. The CDR3 totals 14 residues. Looked up from germline, CDR1 is MNHEY and CDR2 is SMNVEV (reference sequence).

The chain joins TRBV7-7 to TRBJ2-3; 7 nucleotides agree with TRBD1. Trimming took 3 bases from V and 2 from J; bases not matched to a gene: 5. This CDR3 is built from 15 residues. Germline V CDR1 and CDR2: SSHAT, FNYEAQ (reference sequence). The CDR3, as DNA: TGTGCCAGCAGCTTGGGGGACAGTTCCACAGATACGCAGTATTTT. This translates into CASSLGDSSTDTQYF.

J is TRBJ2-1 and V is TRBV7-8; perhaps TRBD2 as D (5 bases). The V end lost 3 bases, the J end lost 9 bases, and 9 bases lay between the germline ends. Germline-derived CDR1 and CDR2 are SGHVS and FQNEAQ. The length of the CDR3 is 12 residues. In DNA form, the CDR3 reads TGTGCCAGCAGCTTTTTCGCGGGTGAGCAGTTCTTC. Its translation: CASSFFAGEQFF.

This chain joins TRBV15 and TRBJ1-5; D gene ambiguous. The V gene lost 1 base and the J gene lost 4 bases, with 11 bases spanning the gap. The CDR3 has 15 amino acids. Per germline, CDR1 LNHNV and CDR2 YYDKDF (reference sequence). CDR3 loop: CATSRAIGGNQPQHF. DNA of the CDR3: TGTGCCACCAGCAGAGCCATTGGCGGGAATCAGCCCCAGCATTTT.

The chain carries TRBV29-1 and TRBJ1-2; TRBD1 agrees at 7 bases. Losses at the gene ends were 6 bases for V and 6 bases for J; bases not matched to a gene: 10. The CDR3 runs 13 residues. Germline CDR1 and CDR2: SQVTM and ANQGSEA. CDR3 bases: TGCAGCGTGATCCCGGGACAGACCCATGGCTACACCTTC. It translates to CSVIPGQTHGYTF.

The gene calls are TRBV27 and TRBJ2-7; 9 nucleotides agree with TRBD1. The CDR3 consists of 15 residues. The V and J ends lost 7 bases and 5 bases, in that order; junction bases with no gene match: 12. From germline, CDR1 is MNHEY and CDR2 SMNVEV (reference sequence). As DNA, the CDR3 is TGTGCCAGCACCCTAATGGGACAGGGATCCCACGAGCAGTACTTC. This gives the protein CASTLMGQGSHEQYF.

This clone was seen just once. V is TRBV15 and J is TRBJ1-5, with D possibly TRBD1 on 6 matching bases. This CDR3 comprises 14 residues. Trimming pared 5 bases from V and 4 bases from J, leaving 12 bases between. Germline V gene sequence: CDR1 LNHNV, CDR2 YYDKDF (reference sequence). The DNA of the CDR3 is TGTGCCACCAGCGGCCGGGACACAAATCAGCCCCAGCATTTT. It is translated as CATSGRDTNQPQHF.

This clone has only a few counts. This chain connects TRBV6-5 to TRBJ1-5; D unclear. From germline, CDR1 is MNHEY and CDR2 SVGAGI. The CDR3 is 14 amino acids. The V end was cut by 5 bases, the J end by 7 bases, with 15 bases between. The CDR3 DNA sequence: TGTGCCAGCAGTGACCGGACTGGAGGACAGCCCCAGCATTTT. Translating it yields CASSDRTGGQPQHF.

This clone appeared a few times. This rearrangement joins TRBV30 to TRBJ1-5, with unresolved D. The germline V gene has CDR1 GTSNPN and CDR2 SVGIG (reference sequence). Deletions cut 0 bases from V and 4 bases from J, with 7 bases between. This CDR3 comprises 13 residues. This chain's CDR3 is CAWSVSGNQPQHF. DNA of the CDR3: TGTGCCTGGAGTGTTAGCGGTAATCAGCCCCAGCATTTT.

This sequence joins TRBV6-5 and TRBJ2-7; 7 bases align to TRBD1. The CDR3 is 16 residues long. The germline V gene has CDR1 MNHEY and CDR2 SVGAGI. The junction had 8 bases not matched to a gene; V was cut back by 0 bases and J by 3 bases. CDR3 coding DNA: TGTGCCAGCAGTTACTCGCACGTCGCAGGGGGCTACGAGCAGTACTTC. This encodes CASSYSHVAGGYEQYF.

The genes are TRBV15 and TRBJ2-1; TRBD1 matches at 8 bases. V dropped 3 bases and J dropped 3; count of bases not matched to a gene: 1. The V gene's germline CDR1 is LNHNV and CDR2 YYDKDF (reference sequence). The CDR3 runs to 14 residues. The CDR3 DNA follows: TGTGCCACCAGCAGGGACAGGGACTACAATGAGCAGTTCTTC. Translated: CATSRDRDYNEQFF. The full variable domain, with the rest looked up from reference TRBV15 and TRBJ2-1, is DAMVIQNPRYQVTQFGKPVTLSCSQTLNHNVMYWYQQKSSQAPKLLFHYYDKDFNNEADTPDNFQSRRPNTSFCFLDIRSPGLGDTAMYLCATSRDRDYNEQFFGPGTRLTVL.